The source of this T cell receptor (beta chain) is a study of T-cell reconstitution after alpha-beta-depleted transplantation in children. General study findings and limits: After one year, T-cell counts and TCRbeta diversity mostly came from new T cells.

The germline V and J ends were trimmed by 0 bases and 10 bases, with 17 bases remaining between them. Per the germline V gene, CDR1 is SGHRS and CDR2 is YFSETQ. The CDR3 has 15 residues. The TCRbeta library was prepared with unique molecular identifiers. TCRdb re-called the PCR reads with MiXCR, one entry per CDR3 protein. The sample includes 250,000 to 300,000 distinct CDR3 sequences, roughly 12% of them seen just once. In this sample, this clonotype turned up many times. Its specificity is unknown. The rearrangement links TRBV5-1 to TRBJ2-1, with D possibly being TRBD1 (5 bases). The material sequenced was peripheral blood, taken 180 days after TCRalphabeta/CD19-depleted stem cell transplant. The receptor was derived from a male patient between 2 and 10 years old who had a stem cell transplant for chronic granulomatous disease, so the T cells may come from the graft donor. For the CDR3, the DNA is TGCGCCAGCAGCTTGGGGGTGGGGCCAGTTCTCGAGCAGTTCTTC. It is translated as CASSLGVGPVLEQFF.